Sequencing of this T cell receptor beta chain was carried out in a study of blood T cell repertoires in COVID-19. The wider study: The analysed material was cDNA or gDNA that came from T cells, B-cell-depleted T cells, or PBMCs.

Here immunoSEQ multiplex PCR was the method, and the copy in TCRdb shows in-frame clones only, minus some. The table shows some 220,000 clones, with roughly 90% occurring only once. Germline V gene lookup returns CDR1 SNHLY and CDR2 FYNNEI. The CDR3 length is 17 residues. Trimming took 4 bases from V and 1 from J, leaving 17 bases between them. This clonotype was obtained from a middle-aged woman with acute COVID-19. Material: PBMCs or T cells enriched from blood (not recorded which). The genes are TRBV2 and TRBJ2-1; D might be TRBD2 (6 bases). CDR3 in amino acids: CASSASSGTQSYNEQFF. The CDR3 region has the DNA TGTGCCAGCAGTGCATCCTCCGGGACTCAGTCCTACAATGAGCAGTTCTTC.